This T cell receptor beta chain was profiled in a study of shared clonotypes between healthy human individuals. Caucasian adults residing in Nashville, Tennessee made up all the donors. The CDR3 is made up of 17 amino acids. From germline, CDR1 is SNHLY and CDR2 FYNNEI. With 6 bases removed from V and 2 bases from J, the gap between germline ends came to 23 bases. The repertoire was sequenced with immunoSEQ multiplex PCR; TCRdb's copy has only in-frame clones and lacks some. The sample carries over a million clones, about 80% recorded once. This TCR derives from a man aged 18 to 35 in good health. Some clones in this sample may be carry-over from other donors' samples. The sample taken for sequencing was memory CD4+ T cells from PBMCs. Subset in this sample: CD45RA-negative fraction. This chain joins TRBV2 and TRBJ2-7; D tentatively reads TRBD1 or TRBD2 (6 bases each). CDR3 residues: CASRGGGATAFPYEQYF. As DNA, the CDR3 is TGTGCCAGCAGGGGGGGCGGCGCGACAGCTTTTCCCTACGAGCAGTACTTC.